This T cell receptor beta chain is drawn from a study of T-cell memory formation after mild COVID-19. This CDR3 contains 11 residues. Trimming pared 7 bases from V and 2 bases from J, leaving 6 bases between. Per germline, CDR1 GTSNPN and CDR2 SVGIG (reference sequence). One entry per CDR3 protein, called by TCRdb with MiXCR from the 5' RACE reads. The sample shows about 140,000 distinct CDR3 sequences, approximately 25% of them seen only once. This TCR came from an adult woman who had mild COVID-19 (a few samples of this study predate the infection). Cell type and time point are not known. The specimen was PBMCs or a T cell subset sorted from them (not recorded which). The chain links TRBV30 to TRBJ2-1, with D possibly TRBD1 on 6 matching bases. This CDR3 reads CAYRAYNEQFF. The CDR3 DNA sequence: TGTGCCTACAGGGCCTACAATGAGCAGTTCTTC.